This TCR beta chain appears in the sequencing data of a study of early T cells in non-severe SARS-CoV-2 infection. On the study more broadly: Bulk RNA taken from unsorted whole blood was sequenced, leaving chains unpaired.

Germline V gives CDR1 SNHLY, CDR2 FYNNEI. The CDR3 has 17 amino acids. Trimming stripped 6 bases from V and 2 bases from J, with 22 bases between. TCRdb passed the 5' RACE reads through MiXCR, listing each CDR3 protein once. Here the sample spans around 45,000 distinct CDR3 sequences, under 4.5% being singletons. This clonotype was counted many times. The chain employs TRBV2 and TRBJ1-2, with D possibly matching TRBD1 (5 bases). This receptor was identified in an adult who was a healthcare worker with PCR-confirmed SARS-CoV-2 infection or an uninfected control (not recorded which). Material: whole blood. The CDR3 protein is CASSEGLFLGTNYGYTF. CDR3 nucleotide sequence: TGTGCCAGCAGCGAGGGGTTATTTTTGGGGACCAACTATGGCTACACCTTC.